This T cell receptor beta chain was recovered during a study of T-cell reconstitution after alpha-beta-depleted transplantation in children. The germline gives CDR1 SGHTA, CDR2 FQGNSA. This CDR3 contains 14 residues. V was shortened by 0 bases and J by 3 bases, with 8 bases between the two germline ends. This clonotype was found a few times. Its matching antigen is unknown. The library targeted TCRbeta and was prepared with unique molecular identifiers. MiXCR, applied by TCRdb to the PCR reads, yields one record per CDR3 protein. There are 400,000 to 450,000 distinct CDR3 sequences in the sample; around two fifths occur only once, and roughly 27% lies in the top ten. Study results and limitations: Alpha-beta T cells present about two months after transplant were reported to originate from several hundred expanded graft clones. TCRbeta diversity was high at day 60 in some patients (a result of surviving recipient T cells and thymic progenitors). By one year post-transplant, T-cell counts and diversity largely arose from T cells that were newly produced.

The clonotype was recovered from a girl aged 2 to 9 with aplastic anemia, due to receive a stem cell transplant. This chain joins TRBV7-2 and TRBJ2-5; D not resolved. The material sequenced was PBMCs, taken before TCRalphabeta/CD19-depleted stem cell transplant. CDR3 loop: CASSLATGEETQYF. Here the CDR3 DNA reads TGTGCCAGCAGCTTAGCGACGGGTGAAGAGACCCAGTACTTC.